These T cell receptor beta chains were read from a single sample in a study of blood T cell repertoires in COVID-19. TCRdb keeps only in-frame clones here, not all; method: immunoSEQ multiplex PCR. This sample yields 200,000 to 300,000 clones, of which 87% are seen a single time; roughly 3% belongs to the top ten. The specimen was peripheral blood. The receptor set was obtained from a man in his late teens or twenties with active or convalescent COVID-19. Both conserved end residues are part of each CDR3. Each record gives: clone size, V gene, D gene, J gene, CDR3 protein, CDR3 DNA. D genes are given only for firm matches. A clone size is listed for some rows: how often the clone was seen (once, few, many), or a class if it is expanded.

once	TRBV19	.	TRBJ1-1	CASSIGEGRMNTEAFF	TGTGCCAGTAGTATAGGGGAGGGAAGAATGAACACTGAAGCTTTCTTT
.	TRBV9	TRBD2	TRBJ2-1	CASSPRLADYNEQFF	TGTGCCAGCAGCCCCCGACTAGCAGATTACAATGAGCAGTTCTTC
.	TRBV2	.	TRBJ2-7	CASSDQRFSSLGVGSEQYF	TGTGCCAGCAGCGACCAGCGGTTCTCTAGCCTTGGCGTCGGGTCCGAGCAGTACTTC
.	TRBV27	.	TRBJ2-3	CASSLKGLGGPDTQYF	TGTGCCAGCAGTTTAAAAGGACTCGGAGGCCCGGATACGCAGTATTTT
.	TRBV27	TRBD2	TRBJ2-3	CASKLAGWDTQYF	TGTGCCAGCAAACTAGCGGGGTGGGATACGCAGTATTTT
.	TRBV2	.	TRBJ2-5	CASSEPGSSKTQYF	TGTGCCAGCAGTGAACCGGGTAGTAGTAAGACCCAGTACTTC
.	TRBV19	.	TRBJ1-2	CASSILSGGYGYTF	TGTGCCAGTAGTATACTATCCGGGGGCTATGGCTACACCTTC
.	TRBV6-1	TRBD1	TRBJ1-3	CASTTGSNTIYF	TGTGCCAGCACGACAGGGTCTAACACCATATATTTT
.	TRBV5-1	.	TRBJ2-7	CASSLLPVLSYEQYF	TGCGCCAGCAGCTTACTCCCGGTGTTAAGCTACGAGCAGTACTTC
.	TRBV11-3	TRBD1	TRBJ2-7	CASSVGQGNSYEQYF	TGTGCCAGCAGCGTGGGACAGGGCAACTCCTACGAGCAGTACTTC
once	TRBV30	.	TRBJ1-3	CAWAPTTHFGNTIYF	TGTGCCTGGGCCCCCACCACTCACTTCGGAAACACCATATATTTT
.	TRBV7-8	.	TRBJ1-5	CASRLNRGNQPQHF	TGTGCCAGCAGGCTTAACAGGGGCAATCAGCCCCAGCATTTT
few	TRBV6-1	.	TRBJ1-2	CASSEAGGSYGYTF	TGTGCCAGCAGTGAAGCGGGCGGGTCCTATGGCTACACCTTC
once	TRBV5-1	TRBD2	TRBJ2-7	CASSQGLAGVRGEQYF	TGCGCCAGCAGCCAGGGACTAGCGGGAGTTCGGGGCGAGCAGTACTTC
.	TRBV27	TRBD2	TRBJ2-1	CASTRGGLGEQFF	TGTGCCAGCACCCGGGGGGGACTAGGTGAGCAGTTCTTC
.	TRBV27	TRBD1	TRBJ1-3	CASTLGDSSFSGNTIYF	TGTGCCAGCACCCTGGGGGACAGTTCCTTCTCTGGAAACACCATATATTTT
.	TRBV7-8	.	TRBJ1-5	CASSLFSGHQPQHF	TGTGCCAGCAGCTTATTTAGCGGTCATCAGCCCCAGCATTTT
.	TRBV12-5	TRBD1	TRBJ1-4	CASGTPGQTNEKLFF	TGTGCTAGTGGTACCCCGGGACAGACTAATGAAAAACTGTTTTTT
.	TRBV21-1	.	TRBJ2-7	CASSKPGGGAEQYF	TGTGCCAGCAGCAAACCAGGGGGCGGGGCCGAGCAGTACTTC
.	TRBV5-4	TRBD1	TRBJ1-2	CASSLEVSDRARSYTF	TGTGCCAGCAGCTTGGAGGTGTCCGACAGGGCTAGAAGCTACACCTTC
.	TRBV30	.	TRBJ2-3	CAFSQSWGGPGTDTQYF	TGTGCCTTTTCCCAATCTTGGGGGGGGCCGGGGACAGATACGCAGTATTTT
.	TRBV2	.	TRBJ1-2	CASSERDLGYGYTF	TGTGCCAGCAGTGAACGAGATCTAGGATATGGCTACACCTTC
.	TRBV2	TRBD1	TRBJ1-2	CASLRQGADYGYTF	TGTGCCAGTTTAAGACAGGGGGCGGACTATGGCTACACCTTC
once	TRBV30	.	TRBJ1-2	CAWTSGTSAYGYTF	TGTGCCTGGACCTCCGGGACATCAGCTTATGGCTACACCTTC
.	TRBV19	.	TRBJ2-4	CASSIVIAASRKNIQYF	TGTGCCAGTAGTATAGTAATAGCGGCATCTCGAAAAAACATTCAGTACTTC
.	TRBV7-3	.	TRBJ1-3	CASSPSGGNTIYF	TGTGCCAGCAGCCCCTCGGGGGGAAACACCATATATTTT
.	TRBV7-2	TRBD2	TRBJ2-1	CASSPGTSLYNEQFF	TGTGCCAGCAGCCCGGGGACTAGTCTCTACAATGAGCAGTTCTTC
.	TRBV6-2/TRBV6-3	TRBD1	TRBJ1-6	CASSPPGQTSNSPLHF	TGTGCCAGCAGTCCCCCGGGACAGACTTCGAATTCACCCCTCCACTTT
.	TRBV9	.	TRBJ2-1	CASSLLGDNEQFF	TGTGCCAGCAGCCTACTAGGCGACAATGAGCAGTTCTTC
.	TRBV6-2/TRBV6-3	.	TRBJ1-1	CASSPISGNTEAFF	TGTGCCAGCAGTCCGATTAGTGGGAACACTGAAGCTTTCTTT
.	TRBV4-3	TRBD1	TRBJ1-6	CASSRGQLDSPLHF	TGCGCCAGCAGCCGGGGACAGCTTGATTCACCCCTCCACTTT
.	TRBV6-5	.	TRBJ2-1	CASSPTESNSNEQFF	TGTGCCAGCAGTCCAACCGAATCGAATAGCAATGAGCAGTTCTTC
.	TRBV3-1/TRBV3-2	TRBD2	TRBJ2-3	CASSFGLAGERTDTQYF	TGTGCCAGCAGCTTCGGACTAGCGGGAGAAAGGACAGATACGCAGTATTTT
.	TRBV21-1	.	TRBJ1-2	CASRTPPGQGAYGYTF	TGTGCCAGCAGAACCCCTCCGGGACAGGGGGCCTATGGCTACACCTTC
.	TRBV5-1	TRBD2	TRBJ2-1	CASSSGPGLGGDEQFF	TGCGCCAGCAGCTCGGGGCCGGGACTAGGTGGGGATGAGCAGTTCTTC
.	TRBV28	.	TRBJ1-5	CASTTSGIQPQHF	TGTGCCAGCACCACCTCGGGGATTCAGCCCCAGCATTTT
once	TRBV6-5	.	TRBJ2-1	CASSPLSGTYNEQFF	TGTGCCAGTTCCCCTTTAAGCGGGACATACAATGAGCAGTTCTTC
.	TRBV7-2	TRBD1	TRBJ2-7	CASSLGKGQTYEQYF	TGTGCCAGCAGCTTAGGAAAGGGACAGACCTACGAGCAGTACTTC
.	TRBV5-1	TRBD1	TRBJ1-1	CASSFGTGGNTEAFF	TGCGCCAGCAGCTTCGGGACAGGGGGCAACACTGAAGCTTTCTTT
.	TRBV28	.	TRBJ1-5	CASTSGGSTNQPQHF	TGTGCCAGCACCTCAGGAGGTTCTACTAATCAGCCCCAGCATTTT
.	TRBV28	.	TRBJ1-2	CASSLTEYGYTF	TGTGCCAGCAGTCTGACGGAGTATGGCTACACCTTC